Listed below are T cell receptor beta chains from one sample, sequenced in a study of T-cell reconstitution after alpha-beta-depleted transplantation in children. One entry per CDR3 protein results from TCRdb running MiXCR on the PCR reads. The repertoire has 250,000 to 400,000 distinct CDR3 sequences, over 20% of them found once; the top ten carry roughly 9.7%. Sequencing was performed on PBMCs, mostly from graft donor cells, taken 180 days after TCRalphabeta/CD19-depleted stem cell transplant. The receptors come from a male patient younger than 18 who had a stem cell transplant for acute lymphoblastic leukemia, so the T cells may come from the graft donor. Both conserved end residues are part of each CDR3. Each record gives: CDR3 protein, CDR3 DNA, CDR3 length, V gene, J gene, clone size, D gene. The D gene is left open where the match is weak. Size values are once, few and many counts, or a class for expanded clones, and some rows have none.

CDR3aa: CASSQGAGGQWGTQYF
CDR3nt: TGTGCCAGCAGCCAAGGTGCAGGGGGGCAGTGGGGAACCCAGTACTTC
len: 16
v_gene: TRBV4-2
j_gene: TRBJ2-5
abundance: few
d_gene: -

CDR3aa: CASNSVAGNPYNEQFF
CDR3nt: TGCGCCAGCAACTCGGTAGCGGGGAATCCTTACAATGAGCAGTTCTTC
len: 16
v_gene: TRBV4-1
j_gene: TRBJ2-1
abundance: -
d_gene: TRBD2

CDR3aa: CASSQSGGGPQETQYF
CDR3nt: TGCGCCAGCAGCCAAAGTGGGGGAGGGCCACAAGAGACCCAGTACTTC
len: 16
v_gene: TRBV4-1
j_gene: TRBJ2-5
abundance: few
d_gene: TRBD2

CDR3aa: CASSSELPYEQFF
CDR3nt: TGCGCCAGCAGCTCAGAGCTGCCTTATGAGCAGTTCTTC
len: 13
v_gene: TRBV5-1
j_gene: TRBJ2-1
abundance: -
d_gene: -

CDR3aa: CAISAGTGEKTQYF
CDR3nt: TGTGCCATCAGCGCCGGGACAGGGGAAAAGACCCAGTACTTC
len: 14
v_gene: TRBV10-3
j_gene: TRBJ2-5
abundance: few
d_gene: TRBD1

CDR3aa: CSVDGPGGYNEQFF
CDR3nt: TGCAGCGTTGATGGGCCAGGGGGGTACAATGAGCAGTTCTTC
len: 14
v_gene: TRBV29-1
j_gene: TRBJ2-1
abundance: -
d_gene: -

CDR3aa: CASSLPAQHF
CDR3nt: TGTGCCAGCAGCTTGCCAGCCCAGCATTTT
len: 10
v_gene: TRBV5-6
j_gene: TRBJ1-5
abundance: -
d_gene: -

CDR3aa: CASSQEFREAKNIQYF
CDR3nt: TGCGCCAGCAGCCAAGAATTCCGGGAGGCCAAAAACATTCAGTACTTC
len: 16
v_gene: TRBV4-1
j_gene: TRBJ2-4
abundance: few
d_gene: -

CDR3aa: CASSQDWFEQTQYF
CDR3nt: TGTGCCAGCAGCCAAGATTGGTTCGAGCAGACCCAGTACTTC
len: 14
v_gene: TRBV3-1
j_gene: TRBJ2-5
abundance: few
d_gene: -

CDR3aa: CASSVAGTGPGELFF
CDR3nt: TGTGCCAGCAGTGTCGCCGGGACAGGGCCCGGGGAGCTGTTTTTT
len: 15
v_gene: TRBV6-1
j_gene: TRBJ2-2
abundance: few
d_gene: TRBD1

CDR3aa: CASSLGGEGSSNQPQHF
CDR3nt: TGCGCCAGCAGCTTGGGAGGGGAAGGGAGCAGCAATCAGCCCCAGCATTTT
len: 17
v_gene: TRBV5-1
j_gene: TRBJ1-5
abundance: -
d_gene: -

CDR3aa: CASSDMGSSYNEQFF
CDR3nt: TGCGCCAGCAGCGACATGGGGAGCTCCTACAATGAGCAGTTCTTC
len: 15
v_gene: TRBV5-1
j_gene: TRBJ2-1
abundance: -
d_gene: -

CDR3aa: CATSRQGQRLSGNTIYF
CDR3nt: TGTGCCACCAGCAGACAGGGACAGCGGCTCTCTGGAAACACCATATATTTT
len: 17
v_gene: TRBV15
j_gene: TRBJ1-3
abundance: -
d_gene: TRBD1

CDR3aa: CASRLAGGGSYEQYF
CDR3nt: TGTGCCAGCAGACTAGCGGGAGGGGGCTCCTACGAGCAGTACTTC
len: 15
v_gene: TRBV12-3/TRBV12-4
j_gene: TRBJ2-7
abundance: few
d_gene: TRBD2

CDR3aa: CASSYYDNEQFF
CDR3nt: TGTGCCAGCAGTTACTACGACAATGAGCAGTTCTTC
len: 12
v_gene: TRBV12-3/TRBV12-4
j_gene: TRBJ2-1
abundance: few
d_gene: -

CDR3aa: CASSVGAGMWETQYF
CDR3nt: TGTGCCAGCAGCGTAGGCGCAGGGATGTGGGAGACCCAGTACTTC
len: 15
v_gene: TRBV9
j_gene: TRBJ2-5
abundance: -
d_gene: -

CDR3aa: CASSSSPYETQYF
CDR3nt: TGTGCCAGCAGCTCATCCCCCTACGAGACCCAGTACTTC
len: 13
v_gene: TRBV7-9
j_gene: TRBJ2-5
abundance: few
d_gene: -

CDR3aa: CASSSPTGGGYNEQFF
CDR3nt: TGTGCCAGCAGCTCCCCGACAGGGGGAGGGTACAATGAGCAGTTCTTC
len: 16
v_gene: TRBV7-3
j_gene: TRBJ2-1
abundance: -
d_gene: TRBD1

CDR3aa: CASSFIAGDLDTQYF
CDR3nt: TGCGCCAGCAGCTTCATAGCGGGAGATCTGGATACGCAGTATTTT
len: 15
v_gene: TRBV5-1
j_gene: TRBJ2-3
abundance: -
d_gene: TRBD2

CDR3aa: CASSFSPGVSYNEQFF
CDR3nt: TGCGCCAGCAGCTTCTCTCCAGGGGTCTCCTACAATGAGCAGTTCTTC
len: 16
v_gene: TRBV5-1
j_gene: TRBJ2-1
abundance: few
d_gene: -

CDR3aa: CASSVRDRVSYEQYF
CDR3nt: TGTGCCAGCAGCGTGCGGGACAGAGTCTCCTACGAGCAGTACTTC
len: 15
v_gene: TRBV9
j_gene: TRBJ2-7
abundance: few
d_gene: -

CDR3aa: CASSRRTGAQYF
CDR3nt: TGTGCCAGCAGCCGCCGCACGGGGGCGCAGTATTTT
len: 12
v_gene: TRBV6-5
j_gene: TRBJ2-3
abundance: -
d_gene: -

CDR3aa: CASTRSFEQYF
CDR3nt: TGTGCCAGCACCAGGAGCTTCGAGCAGTACTTC
len: 11
v_gene: TRBV7-2
j_gene: TRBJ2-7
abundance: -
d_gene: -

CDR3aa: CASSPRSTGGLTDTQYF
CDR3nt: TGTGCCAGCAGCCCCCGTTCGACAGGGGGCTTGACAGATACGCAGTATTTT
len: 17
v_gene: TRBV9
j_gene: TRBJ2-3
abundance: few
d_gene: TRBD1

CDR3aa: CASSYIGGNQPQHF
CDR3nt: TGTGCCAGCAGTTACATCGGAGGGAATCAGCCCCAGCATTTT
len: 14
v_gene: TRBV6-5
j_gene: TRBJ1-5
abundance: -
d_gene: -

CDR3aa: CASSLWTGGGEKLFF
CDR3nt: TGCGCCAGCAGCTTGTGGACAGGGGGTGGTGAAAAACTGTTTTTT
len: 15
v_gene: TRBV5-1
j_gene: TRBJ1-4
abundance: -
d_gene: TRBD1

CDR3aa: CATSRDPSYTEAFF
CDR3nt: TGTGCCACCAGCAGAGATCCCAGTTACACTGAAGCTTTCTTT
len: 14
v_gene: TRBV15
j_gene: TRBJ1-1
abundance: many
d_gene: -

CDR3aa: CASSLGARGKGNTIYF
CDR3nt: TGTGCCAGCAGCTTGGGGGCGCGGGGAAAGGGAAACACCATATATTTT
len: 16
v_gene: TRBV7-8
j_gene: TRBJ1-3
abundance: few
d_gene: -

CDR3aa: CASRGVRSSYNVQFF
CDR3nt: TGCGCCAGCAGAGGAGTCCGGAGCTCCTACAATGTGCAGTTCTTC
len: 15
v_gene: TRBV10-1
j_gene: TRBJ2-1
abundance: -
d_gene: -

CDR3aa: CASRLNEAGEGSPLHF
CDR3nt: TGTGCCAGCAGGCTAAACGAGGCAGGGGAGGGTTCACCCCTCCACTTT
len: 16
v_gene: TRBV7-9
j_gene: TRBJ1-6
abundance: once
d_gene: -

CDR3aa: CASSEQGPGTGELFF
CDR3nt: TGCGCCAGCAGTGAGCAGGGCCCGGGAACCGGGGAGCTGTTTTTT
len: 15
v_gene: TRBV10-2
j_gene: TRBJ2-2
abundance: -
d_gene: -

CDR3aa: CASSQGPGANVLPF
CDR3nt: TGCGCCAGCAGTCAGGGACCCGGGGCCAACGTCCTGCCTTTC
len: 14
v_gene: TRBV5-1
j_gene: TRBJ2-6
abundance: -
d_gene: -

CDR3aa: CASSNRQGTYEQYF
CDR3nt: TGTGCCAGCAGCAACCGACAGGGAACCTACGAGCAGTACTTC
len: 14
v_gene: TRBV5-5
j_gene: TRBJ2-7
abundance: many
d_gene: TRBD1

CDR3aa: CASSPDRPQHF
CDR3nt: TGTGCCAGCAGCCCCGATCGGCCCCAGCATTTT
len: 11
v_gene: TRBV7-1
j_gene: TRBJ1-5
abundance: once
d_gene: -

CDR3aa: CSARGPTRLKNIQYF
CDR3nt: TGCAGTGCTAGAGGGCCCACTAGGCTCAAAAACATTCAGTACTTC
len: 15
v_gene: TRBV20-1
j_gene: TRBJ2-4
abundance: -
d_gene: -

CDR3aa: CASSLTGTANQPQHF
CDR3nt: TGCGCCAGCAGCTTGACTGGGACAGCAAATCAGCCCCAGCATTTT
len: 15
v_gene: TRBV5-1
j_gene: TRBJ1-5
abundance: -
d_gene: TRBD1

CDR3aa: CASSPPPGTSGDYEQYF
CDR3nt: TGTGCCAGCAGCCCCCCCCCCGGGACTAGCGGGGACTACGAGCAGTACTTC
len: 17
v_gene: TRBV7-9
j_gene: TRBJ2-7
abundance: -
d_gene: TRBD2

CDR3aa: CSVEDRNGVFRTDTQYF
CDR3nt: TGCAGCGTTGAAGATCGGAACGGGGTCTTTCGGACAGATACGCAGTATTTT
len: 17
v_gene: TRBV29-1
j_gene: TRBJ2-3
abundance: few
d_gene: -

CDR3aa: CASSLLPGLGESYNEQFF
CDR3nt: TGTGCCAGCAGCTTACTTCCCGGCTTAGGGGAGTCCTACAATGAGCAGTTCTTC
len: 18
v_gene: TRBV7-3
j_gene: TRBJ2-1
abundance: few
d_gene: -

CDR3aa: CASSLAWVAGELLF
CDR3nt: TGCGCCAGCAGCTTGGCCTGGGTAGCCGGGGAGCTGTTGTTT
len: 14
v_gene: TRBV5-1
j_gene: TRBJ2-2
abundance: -
d_gene: -

CDR3aa: CASSVVAGGSNEQFF
CDR3nt: TGTGCCAGCAGCGTAGTAGCGGGAGGTTCGAATGAGCAGTTCTTC
len: 15
v_gene: TRBV9
j_gene: TRBJ2-1
abundance: -
d_gene: TRBD2

CDR3aa: CASSLAPTSGGTDTQYF
CDR3nt: TGTGCCAGCAGCTTAGCCCCTACTAGCGGAGGCACAGATACGCAGTATTTT
len: 17
v_gene: TRBV7-2
j_gene: TRBJ2-3
abundance: few
d_gene: TRBD2

CDR3aa: CASSQQRAYEQYF
CDR3nt: TGTGCCAGCAGCCAACAGAGGGCGTACGAGCAGTACTTC
len: 13
v_gene: TRBV3-1
j_gene: TRBJ2-7
abundance: few
d_gene: -

CDR3aa: CARSPGHGGIETQYF
CDR3nt: TGCGCCAGGAGCCCCGGTCACGGGGGGATAGAGACCCAGTACTTC
len: 15
v_gene: TRBV4-1
j_gene: TRBJ2-5
abundance: -
d_gene: TRBD2

CDR3aa: CASSPLTTGAKGCEQYF
CDR3nt: TGTGCCAGCAGTCCCCTCACGACAGGGGCAAAGGGGTGCGAGCAGTACTTC
len: 17
v_gene: TRBV28
j_gene: TRBJ2-7
abundance: -
d_gene: TRBD1

CDR3aa: CASSSPGNYGYTF
CDR3nt: TGTGCCAGCAGCTCCCCGGGCAACTATGGCTACACCTTC
len: 13
v_gene: TRBV7-9
j_gene: TRBJ1-2
abundance: -
d_gene: -

CDR3aa: CASSLMGGPNNEQFF
CDR3nt: TGTGCCAGCAGCTTAATGGGAGGGCCAAACAATGAGCAGTTCTTC
len: 15
v_gene: TRBV7-3
j_gene: TRBJ2-1
abundance: few
d_gene: TRBD2

CDR3aa: CSVELPTGGNTIYF
CDR3nt: TGCAGCGTTGAACTACCGACAGGGGGAAACACCATATATTTT
len: 14
v_gene: TRBV29-1
j_gene: TRBJ1-3
abundance: -
d_gene: TRBD1

CDR3aa: CSAFSGSSNQPQHF
CDR3nt: TGCAGTGCATTTTCGGGGTCTAGCAATCAGCCCCAGCATTTT
len: 14
v_gene: TRBV20-1
j_gene: TRBJ1-5
abundance: -
d_gene: -

CDR3aa: CASTLEGVPLSGANVLTF
CDR3nt: TGTGCCAGCACCCTTGAGGGAGTTCCACTTTCTGGGGCCAACGTCCTGACTTTC
len: 18
v_gene: TRBV11-1
j_gene: TRBJ2-6
abundance: many
d_gene: -

CDR3aa: CASSPRDGSYEQYF
CDR3nt: TGCGCCAGCAGCCCTAGGGACGGTTCCTACGAGCAGTACTTC
len: 14
v_gene: TRBV5-1
j_gene: TRBJ2-7
abundance: few
d_gene: -

CDR3aa: CASSFHANYGYTF
CDR3nt: TGTGCCAGCAGCTTTCACGCTAACTATGGCTACACCTTC
len: 13
v_gene: TRBV7-9
j_gene: TRBJ1-2
abundance: many
d_gene: -

CDR3aa: CASSLEGWTADTQYF
CDR3nt: TGTGCCAGCAGTTTAGAGGGGTGGACAGCAGATACGCAGTATTTT
len: 15
v_gene: TRBV12-3/TRBV12-4
j_gene: TRBJ2-3
abundance: many
d_gene: -

CDR3aa: CASSLAPGATPDTLYF
CDR3nt: TGTGCCAGCAGCTTAGCTCCGGGAGCGACCCCGGATACGCTGTATTTT
len: 16
v_gene: TRBV7-2
j_gene: TRBJ2-3
abundance: -
d_gene: -

CDR3aa: CASSLDETQYF
CDR3nt: TGCGCCAGCAGCTTGGATGAGACCCAGTACTTC
len: 11
v_gene: TRBV5-1
j_gene: TRBJ2-5
abundance: many
d_gene: -

CDR3aa: CASSPPGRTEAFF
CDR3nt: TGTGCCAGCTCACCACCAGGGAGGACTGAAGCTTTCTTT
len: 13
v_gene: TRBV18
j_gene: TRBJ1-1
abundance: -
d_gene: -

CDR3aa: CASTPPTGEQFF
CDR3nt: TGCGCCAGCACTCCCCCAACGGGTGAGCAGTTCTTC
len: 12
v_gene: TRBV5-1
j_gene: TRBJ2-1
abundance: few
d_gene: -

CDR3aa: CASRRTGRYEQYF
CDR3nt: TGTGCCAGCAGACGGACAGGGCGCTACGAGCAGTACTTC
len: 13
v_gene: TRBV27
j_gene: TRBJ2-7
abundance: few
d_gene: TRBD1